This T cell receptor (beta chain) was retrieved from a study of cytomegalovirus exposure and HLA in healthy donors. At the level of the study: The same platform used for the 600 to 750 first-cohort repertoires was also used for the roughly 120 validation repertoires, as a later analysis reported.

Note on this clone: Antigen specificity is unknown.

Findings and limits, study-wide: Using the classifier, cytomegalovirus status was reportedly diagnosed with high specificity and sensitivity. The tendency of first-cohort TCR clusters to co-occur in the 90 to 150 validation repertoires was the finding of a later analysis.

Repertoires were generated with immunoSEQ multiplex PCR, while TCRdb's copy carries only in-frame clones and drops some. The data hold 240,000 or so clones, with about 90% observed a single time. The approximately 120-subject validation cohort, separate from the roughly 670-subject first cohort, included the donors. The receptor was derived from a woman aged 25 to 39 in good health and CMV-seropositive. Sequencing was performed on PBMCs.

The CDR3 DNA reads TGTGCCAGCAGTCCCGCCGGGGATAATCAGCCCCAGCATTTT. Protein sequence: CASSPAGDNQPQHF. The rearrangement uses TRBV28 and TRBJ1-5; D gene uncertain. There are 14 residues in the CDR3. Germline loops: CDR1 MDHEN, CDR2 SYDVKM. V shed 5 bases and J shed 4 bases, with 12 bases lying between them.